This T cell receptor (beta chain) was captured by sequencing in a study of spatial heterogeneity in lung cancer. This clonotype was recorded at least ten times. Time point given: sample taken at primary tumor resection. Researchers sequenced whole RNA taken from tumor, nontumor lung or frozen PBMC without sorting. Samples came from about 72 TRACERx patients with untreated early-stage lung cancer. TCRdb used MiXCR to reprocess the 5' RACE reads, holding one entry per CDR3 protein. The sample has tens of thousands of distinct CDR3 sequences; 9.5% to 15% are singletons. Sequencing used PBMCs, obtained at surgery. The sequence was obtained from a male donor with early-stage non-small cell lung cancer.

The CDR3 sequence: CASGSRGNEKLFF. In nucleotides, the CDR3 is TGTGCCAGTGGATCGAGGGGGAATGAAAAACTGTTTTTT. The V call is TRBV27, the J call TRBJ1-4, with TRBD1 as a possible D gene (6 bases). V was shortened by 9 bases and J by 5 bases, with 13 bases between the two germline ends. The germline V gene encodes CDR1 MNHEY and CDR2 SMNVEV (reference sequence). The CDR3 spans 13 residues.